This T cell receptor beta chain was found in a study of blood T cells in healthy people across ages. Overall study findings and caveats: As age increased, TCR beta diversity per million T cells fell in a roughly linear fashion. There was a strong correlation between TCR beta diversity and naive T cell percentage.

A remark on this clonotype: Its antigen remains unidentified.

With a J-beta primer mix and a sample-barcoded 5' primer, a second PCR ran about 7 to 11 cycles. Every molecule of cDNA carried a tag from a template-switch adaptor with 12 random nucleotides. A single record per CDR3 protein comes from TCRdb applying MiXCR to the 5' RACE reads. Seen here are about 1.5 million distinct CDR3 sequences, approximately 42% observed once, and the top ten hold under 5%. Per the germline V gene, CDR1 is LNHNV and CDR2 is YYDKDF (reference sequence). CDR3 length equals 16 residues. V lost 4 bases and J 5 bases, leaving 20 bases between the germline ends. This chain links TRBV15 with TRBJ2-5; possibly TRBD2 for D (6 bases). Specimen: blood. The sequence came from a young woman in good health. The DNA for the CDR3 is TGTGCCACCAGCATTAGTCGGGCGGGAAGATATGAGACCCAGTACTTC. Translated: CATSISRAGRYETQYF.